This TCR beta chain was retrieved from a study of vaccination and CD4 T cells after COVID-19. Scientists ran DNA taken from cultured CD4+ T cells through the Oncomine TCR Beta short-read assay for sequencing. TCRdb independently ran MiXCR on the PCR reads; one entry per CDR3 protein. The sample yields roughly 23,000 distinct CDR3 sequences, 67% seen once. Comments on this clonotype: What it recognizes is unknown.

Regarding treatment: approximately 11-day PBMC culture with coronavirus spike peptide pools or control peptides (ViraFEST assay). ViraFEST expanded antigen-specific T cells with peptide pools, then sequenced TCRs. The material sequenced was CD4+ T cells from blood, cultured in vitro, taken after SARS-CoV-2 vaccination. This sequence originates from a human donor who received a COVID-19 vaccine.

The CDR3 nucleotides are TGTGCCAGTAGTTCTGACAGGGAGGTCGGCAATCAGCCCCAGCATTTT. Translated, it gives CASSSDREVGNQPQHF. The gene calls are TRBV19 and TRBJ1-5; 7 nucleotides line up with TRBD1. V shed 5 bases and J 2 bases; nucleotides not matched to a gene: 9. The CDR3 contains 16 residues. From germline, CDR1 is LNHDA and CDR2 SQIVND (reference sequence).